Presented here are 29 T cell receptor beta chains from one specimen sequenced in a study of CD8 T cells in Susac syndrome (dated by TCRdb to between 2018 and 2021). Libraries were prepared through the immunoSEQ multiplex PCR assay. RNA was extracted using the RNeasy kit, and roughly 0.5 to 1 microgram was reverse transcribed with random hexamers. The public reads were run again by TCRdb, first through fastp at Q25 and then through MiXCR, and only productive beta chains were kept. Records with the same CDR3 protein are collapsed into one entry carrying the most frequent genes and DNA. The sample yields around 120,000 distinct CDR3 sequences; less than 95% were counted once. Of the sample, about 0.13% is held by the ten largest clones. The sequenced material came from CD4+ T cells from PBMCs. The receptors come from a human donor with multiple sclerosis.

This chain joins TRBV12-3 or TRBV12-4 and TRBJ1-6; the D gene is possibly TRBD1 (5 bases). The CDR3 has 14 amino acids. The germline V and J ends were trimmed by 4 bases and 9 bases, with 13 bases remaining between them. CDR3 amino acids: CASSSGLGSSPLHF. The CDR3 coding sequence is TGTGCCAGCAGTTCGGGGCTCGGGAGTTCACCCCTCCACTTT.

The J gene is TRBJ1-1, the V gene TRBV4-3; no clear D gene. Germline values: CDR1 LGHNA, CDR2 YSLEER. The V end was cut by 0 bases, the J end by 3 bases, with 11 bases between. This CDR3 is 15 amino acids long. CDR3 protein: CASSQDEAPHTEAFF. CDR3 coding DNA: TGCGCCAGCAGCCAAGATGAGGCCCCTCACACTGAAGCTTTCTTT.

The chain has TRBV14 and TRBJ2-1, with 9 bases identical to TRBD1. Trimming took 3 bases from V and 10 from J; bases not matched to a gene: 10. CDR3 length equals 15 residues. Looked up from germline, CDR1 is SGHDN and CDR2 is FVKESK. CDR3 in amino acids: CASSHAPGQGKEQFF. The CDR3 coding sequence is TGTGCCAGCAGCCACGCCCCGGGACAGGGTAAGGAGCAGTTCTTC.

J is TRBJ2-7 and V is TRBV6-2 or TRBV6-3, with D maybe TRBD1 (7 bases). Trimming removed 1 base from V and 4 bases from J, with 11 bases in between. In germline, CDR1 is MNHEY, CDR2 SVGEGT. The CDR3 contains 14 residues. DNA for the CDR3: TGTGCCAGCAGTTACTTGACAGGGACTTACGAGCAGTACTTC. This gives the protein CASSYLTGTYEQYF.

This clonotype was counted a few times. The chain is built from TRBV4-1 and TRBJ2-7, with a weak D call TRBD1 (6 bases). Per germline, CDR1 MGHRA and CDR2 YSYEKL. Trimming pared 2 bases from V and 2 bases from J, leaving 10 bases between. The CDR3 extends over 14 amino acids. CDR3 loop: CASSQTGSAYEQYF. The DNA of the CDR3 is TGCGCCAGCAGCCAAACAGGGAGCGCCTACGAGCAGTACTTC.

The chain employs TRBV7-9 and TRBJ2-5, with 8 bases aligning to TRBD1. Per the germline V gene, CDR1 is SEHNR and CDR2 is FQNEAQ (reference sequence). Germline trimming cut 5 bases from V and 5 bases from J; bases unmatched to any gene: 7. The CDR3 length is 14 residues. Written as DNA, the CDR3 is TGTGCCAGCAGCAAGTCAGGGGGCTCGGAGACCCAGTACTTC. Protein sequence: CASSKSGGSETQYF.

This clonotype was found once. The genes are TRBV5-4 and TRBJ2-5, with 9 bases that match TRBD1. CDR3 length: 14 residues. J gave up 5 bases and V 4 bases, and 6 bases lay outside the gene matches. Germline loops: CDR1 SGHNT, CDR2 YYREEE (reference sequence). The CDR3 reads CASSIQGAQETQYF. CDR3 DNA: TGTGCCAGCAGCATACAGGGGGCGCAGGAGACCCAGTACTTC.

V gene TRBV30 combines with J gene TRBJ2-2; D ambiguous. The CDR3 loop spans 13 amino acids. V lost 3 bases, J lost 0 bases, and 5 bases lay in between. The germline gives CDR1 GTSNPN, CDR2 SVGIG (reference sequence). The CDR3 DNA reads TGTGCCTGGAGGGGTACGAACACCGGGGAGCTGTTTTTT. Its translation: CAWRGTNTGELFF.

The chain joins TRBV3-1 to TRBJ1-1; 9 nucleotides line up with TRBD1. The germline CDR1 and CDR2 sequences are LGHDT and YNNKEL (reference sequence). The trim removed 2 bases at V and 4 bases at J, leaving 11 bases unmatched. The CDR3 has 17 amino acids. CDR3 nucleotide sequence: TGTGCCAGCAGCCAATTGGGCCGGGACAGGGTATCCACTGAAGCTTTCTTT. Residues: CASSQLGRDRVSTEAFF. The variable domain in full, with the rest retrieved from reference TRBV3-1 and TRBJ1-1, is DTAVSQTPKYLVTQMGNDKSIKCEQNLGHDTMYWYKQDSKKFLKIMFSYNNKELIINETVPNRFSPKSPDKAHLNLHINSLELGDSAVYFCASSQLGRDRVSTEAFFGQGTRLTVV.

This rearrangement joins TRBV7-9 to TRBJ1-6, with TRBD1 matching over 8 bases. This CDR3 region has 17 residues. Germline assignment: CDR1 SEHNR and CDR2 FQNEAQ (reference sequence). V shed 3 bases and J 7 bases; nucleotides not matched to a gene: 11. CDR3 nucleotides: TGTGCCAGCAGCTTCCCGGCAGGGGGCCACGAAAATTCACCCCTCCACTTT. Translation gives CASSFPAGGHENSPLHF.

Details on this clonotype: One end of the junction fails to match germline, which may point to a read error. The rearrangement joins TRBV30 to TRBJ1-1; no definite D call. Germline CDR1 GTSNPN, CDR2 SVGIG (reference sequence). The CDR3 is 11 amino acids. CDR3 sequence reads: CAWGRNTEAFF. The CDR3 DNA follows: TGTGCCTGGGGCCGGAACACTGAAGCCTTCTTT.

For the CDR3, the DNA is TGCAGCGTTAAGCGCGGGATGAGAGCGTTAGAGACCCAGTACTTC. It codes for CSVKRGMRALETQYF. The chain links TRBV29-1 to TRBJ2-5; TRBD2 is a possible D gene (6 bases). Germline V lookup: CDR1 SQVTM, CDR2 ANQGSEA. Trimming pared 5 bases from V and 4 bases from J, leaving 20 bases between. This CDR3 contains 15 residues.

The chain couples TRBV29-1 to TRBJ2-5, with 7 positions matching TRBD2. This CDR3 contains 14 residues. Germline CDR1 and CDR2: SQVTM and ANQGSEA. Trimming removed 5 bases from V and 1 base from J; junction bases left unmatched: 7. CDR3 bases: TGCAGCGTTCTAGCGGCGTTCACCCAAGAGACCCAGTACTTC. This encodes CSVLAAFTQETQYF.

The chain links TRBV27 to TRBJ2-7, with D perhaps matching TRBD1 (5 bases). CDR1 and CDR2 (germline): MNHEY, SMNVEV (reference sequence). This CDR3 region has 13 residues. The V gene lost 4 bases and the J gene lost 2 bases, with 9 bases spanning the gap. CDR3 residues: CASSSGNTYEQYF. As DNA, the CDR3 is TGTGCCAGCAGTTCAGGGAATACCTACGAGCAGTACTTC.

The chain carries TRBV24-1 and TRBJ2-3, with D hard to call. Trimming removed 6 bases from V and 0 bases from J, with 12 bases in between. The CDR3 spans 15 residues. The germline V gene has CDR1 KGHDR and CDR2 SFDVKD. CDR3 sequence: CATSSKIASTDTQYF. The DNA of the CDR3 is TGTGCCACCAGTTCGAAAATTGCTAGCACAGATACGCAGTATTTT.

The gene calls are TRBV5-6 and TRBJ2-7, with 9 bases lining up with TRBD1. This CDR3 is built from 14 residues. V was pared by 2 bases and J by 2 bases, with 2 bases of the junction left unmatched. CDR1 and CDR2 from the germline V gene are SGHDT and YYEEEE. The CDR3 is CASSLGDRAYEQYF. Written as DNA, the CDR3 is TGTGCCAGCAGCTTAGGGGACAGGGCCTACGAGCAGTACTTC. Supplemented by reference TRBV5-6 and TRBJ2-7, the full variable domain reads DAGVTQSPTHLIKTRGQQVTLRCSPKSGHDTVSWYQQALGQGPQFIFQYYEEEERQRGNFPDRFSGHQFPNYSSELNVNALLLGDSALYLCASSLGDRAYEQYFGPGTRLTVT.

This chain connects TRBV5-8 to TRBJ2-1; tentatively, D is TRBD2 (6 bases). The CDR3 sequence is 16 residues long. V was cut by 2 bases and J by 0 bases, with 12 bases left in between. From germline, CDR1 is SGHTS and CDR2 YDEGEE. The CDR3 region is CASSLGGIGSYNEQFF. Written as DNA, the CDR3 is TGTGCCAGCAGCTTAGGAGGGATCGGCTCCTACAATGAGCAGTTCTTC.

This chain links TRBV5-1 with TRBJ1-1; the D gene is possibly TRBD1 (5 bases). The CDR3 has 13 amino acids. CDR1 is SGHRS and CDR2 is YFSETQ in the germline V gene. Trimming left V 4 bases short and J 7 bases short, with 14 bases between. CDR3 sequence reads: CASSLGQAGEAFF. CDR3 sequence (DNA): TGCGCCAGCAGCCTAGGACAAGCGGGTGAAGCTTTCTTT.

This clonotype appeared a single time. This chain connects TRBV7-9 to TRBJ2-1; the D gene could be TRBD1 or TRBD2 (5 bases each). The CDR3 length is 15 residues. The germline gives CDR1 SEHNR, CDR2 FQNEAQ (reference sequence). The V and J ends lost 5 bases and 6 bases respectively, with 17 bases between them. The CDR3 bases are TGTGCCAGCAGCCATACTAAAATCGGGGCCAATGAGCAGTTCTTC. It translates to CASSHTKIGANEQFF.

The chain carries TRBV30 and TRBJ1-1; D is unclear. CDR1 is GTSNPN and CDR2 is SVGIG in the germline V gene (reference sequence). The CDR3 loop spans 15 amino acids. V lost 4 bases and J lost 3, with 18 bases in between. This CDR3 is CAWTNPRGGHTEAFF. Written as DNA, the CDR3 is TGTGCCTGGACTAACCCCCGTGGAGGGCACACTGAAGCTTTCTTT.

This chain links TRBV5-4 with TRBJ2-3; 7 nucleotides agree with TRBD2. This CDR3 spans 14 amino acids. In germline, CDR1 is SGHNT, CDR2 YYREEE (reference sequence). J was trimmed by 4 bases and V by 1 base; bases with no gene match: 3. Here the CDR3 reads CASSLPSGADTQYF. In nucleotides, the CDR3 is TGTGCCAGCAGCTTGCCTAGCGGTGCAGATACGCAGTATTTT.

CDR3 DNA: TGCGCCAGCAGCTTGGAAGGACTAGCGGCCGGGGAGCTGTTTTTT. This gives the protein CASSLEGLAAGELFF. The chain employs TRBV5-1 and TRBJ2-2; 10 positions match TRBD2. CDR3 length equals 15 residues. V was pared by 0 bases and J by 6 bases, with 2 bases of the junction left unmatched. Germline loops: CDR1 SGHRS, CDR2 YFSETQ.

This chain connects TRBV11-2 to TRBJ1-1, with D uncertain. Germline V gene data show CDR1 as SGHAT and CDR2 as FQNNGV. Between the trimmed V and J ends, which lost 5 bases and 6 bases, there was a span of 13 bases. The CDR3 has 13 residues. CDR3 protein: CASSPKGGAEAFF. The CDR3 DNA reads as TGTGCCAGCAGCCCCAAGGGAGGTGCTGAAGCTTTCTTT.

This clonotype was observed a single time. The chain recombines TRBV6-6 with TRBJ2-1, with 7 nucleotides matching TRBD1. Germline V gene lookup returns CDR1 MNHNY and CDR2 SVGAGI (reference sequence). This CDR3 comprises 13 residues. Trimming cost V 0 bases and J 12 bases; bases outside gene matches: 5. The CDR3 is CASSYSVRQGQFF. The CDR3 DNA follows: TGTGCCAGCAGTTACTCTGTAAGACAGGGGCAGTTCTTC.

This chain links TRBV20-1 with TRBJ1-1; D is uncertain. The V end lost 3 bases, the J end lost 1 base, and 9 bases lay between the germline ends. CDR1 and CDR2 (germline): DFQATT, SNEGSKA (reference sequence). The CDR3 totals 13 residues. The CDR3 DNA reads TGCAGTGCTAGGGGCAGGCCGAACACTGAAGCTTTCTTT. Translated: CSARGRPNTEAFF.

DNA of the CDR3: TGTGCCAGCAGCAAAGAGCATAACACAGATACGCAGTATTTT. It translates to CASSKEHNTDTQYF. The gene calls are TRBV16 and TRBJ2-3, with D unresolved. The CDR3 spans 14 residues. Germline lookup yields CDR1 KGHSY and CDR2 FQNENV. V lost 5 bases to trimming and J lost 2 bases, with 11 bases between them.

This chain joins TRBV28 and TRBJ1-4, with D maybe TRBD1 (5 bases). The CDR3 is 16 residues long. The V end was cut by 5 bases, the J end by 0 bases, with 13 bases between. Germline V gene data show CDR1 as MDHEN and CDR2 as SYDVKM. CDR3 protein: CASSPWDLTTNEKLFF. CDR3 in DNA: TGTGCCAGCAGTCCGTGGGACCTCACAACTAATGAAAAACTGTTTTTT.

V is TRBV5-1 and J is TRBJ2-2; D unclear. Germline-derived CDR1 and CDR2 are SGHRS and YFSETQ. The CDR3 spans 13 residues. Deletions cut 5 bases from V and 1 base from J, with 6 bases between. CDR3 residues: CASSTENTGELFF. The CDR3 DNA reads as TGCGCCAGCAGTACAGAGAACACCGGGGAGCTGTTTTTT.

The rearrangement joins TRBV29-1 to TRBJ2-7; D remains unclear. This CDR3 has 13 residues. Germline loops: CDR1 SQVTM, CDR2 ANQGSEA. V lost 5 bases, J lost 5 bases, and 16 bases lay in between. CDR3 protein: CSVRVHIVDEQYF. Written as DNA, the CDR3 is TGCAGCGTTAGGGTGCACATCGTGGACGAGCAGTACTTC.